This T cell receptor (beta chain) originates from a study of cytomegalovirus exposure and HLA in healthy donors. Germline CDR1 and CDR2: GTSNPN and SVGIG (reference sequence). The CDR3 runs 13 residues. V was trimmed by 3 bases and J by 5 bases, leaving 13 bases between them. Repertoires were generated with immunoSEQ multiplex PCR, while TCRdb's copy carries only in-frame clones and drops some. The profile covers under 200,000 clones, with about 90% appearing a single time and around 2.7% taken by the ten largest. The table lists this clone with a few counts. The V gene is TRBV30, the J gene TRBJ1-1; D is perhaps TRBD1 (5 bases). Sequences were obtained from PBMCs. The receptor was isolated from a woman aged 18-30 years in good health and CMV-seropositive. Here the CDR3 reads CAWRDQGWTEAFF. CDR3 coding DNA: TGTGCCTGGAGAGATCAGGGATGGACTGAAGCTTTCTTT.